Sequencing of this TCR beta chain was carried out in a study of T cell responses to AZD1222 COVID-19 vaccine. Findings and caveats of the study: The study reported that nearly half of spike-specific TCRs target unmutated variant regions. Following two doses of AZD1222, Spike-specific TCR breadth and depth rose.

The table came from immunoSEQ multiplex PCR; TCRdb's copy has only in-frame clones and leaves some out. The sample shows some 87,000 clones, more than 75% of them seen only once. Of note for this clone: The target antigen is unknown.

The CDR3 runs to 14 residues. From germline, CDR1 is MNHEY and CDR2 SVGAGI. Trimming cost V 10 bases and J 8 bases, with 21 bases left between them. The sample was peripheral blood, taken on day 0 of MenACWY control vaccination. The origin of this receptor is an adult in good health. The chain couples TRBV6-5 to TRBJ2-1; D possibly matches TRBD1 or TRBD2 (6 bases each). The CDR3 DNA reads as TGTGCCACCGGAAGGGGGGTTCTGGATGATGAGCAGTTCTTC. Amino acids: CATGRGVLDDEQFF.